These 22 T cell receptor beta chains share one sample of origin, sequenced in a study of Tregs in tolerant kidney transplant recipients. Some clones are missing from TCRdb's copy, which holds only in-frame ones; the method was immunoSEQ multiplex PCR. This table has 60,000 or so clones, approximately 83% appearing once. The material was Tregs from blood, obtained before the transplant. Source of these receptors: a human donor who received a combined kidney and bone marrow transplant.

The genes are TRBV11-2 and TRBJ2-4; maybe TRBD2 (5 bases). Per the germline V gene, CDR1 is SGHAT and CDR2 is FQNNGV. V was cut by 4 bases and J by 3 bases, with 16 bases left in between. The CDR3 is 16 amino acids. CDR3 sequence (DNA): TGTGCCAGCAGCTCCCGAGGAGGCCTGAGCAAAAACATTCAGTACTTC. Encoded protein: CASSSRGGLSKNIQYF. Based on the CDR3 plus reference TRBV11-2 and TRBJ2-4, the full variable domain is EAGVAQSPRYKIIEKRQSVAFWCNPISGHATLYWYQQILGQGPKLLIQFQNNGVVDDSQLPKDRFSAERLKGVDSTLKIQPAKLEDSAVYLCASSSRGGLSKNIQYFGAGTRLSVL.

The chain recombines TRBV29-1 with TRBJ2-2; D ambiguous. Trimming removed 4 bases at V and 2 bases at J, with 8 bases between. Looked up from germline, CDR1 is SQVTM and CDR2 is ANQGSEA. The CDR3 runs 13 residues. This CDR3 reads CSVGSLNTGELFF. In nucleotides, the CDR3 is TGCAGCGTTGGGTCACTTAACACCGGGGAGCTGTTTTTT.

The rearrangement links TRBV7-2 to TRBJ1-6; D ambiguous. The CDR3 is made up of 15 amino acids. CDR1 and CDR2 (germline): SGHTA, FQGNSA. Trimming left V 0 bases short and J 7 bases short, with 10 bases between. CDR3 nucleotides: TGTGCCAGCAGCTTAGCAGGGCTTCCCAATTCACCCCTCCACTTT. As protein: CASSLAGLPNSPLHF.

This clone has more than one count but fewer than ten. The chain recombines TRBV7-9 with TRBJ1-4, with 7 bases lining up with TRBD1. The CDR3 loop spans 19 amino acids. The ends lost 5 bases at V and 3 bases at J; junction bases unmatched: 18. Germline CDR1 is SEHNR and CDR2 is FQNEAQ (reference sequence). The CDR3 protein is CASSRYGGGPRGANEKLFF. DNA for the CDR3: TGTGCCAGCAGCCGTTATGGAGGGGGCCCCCGGGGAGCTAATGAAAAACTGTTTTTT.

The table lists this clone with a few counts. The chain uses TRBV28 and TRBJ1-5; a weak D match, TRBD1 (5 bases). Germline V CDR1 and CDR2: MDHEN, SYDVKM. This CDR3 is 16 amino acids long. V lost 5 bases and J lost 0, with 14 bases in between. The CDR3 nucleotides are TGTGCCAGCAGTCCCCAAGGACATTATAGCAATCAGCCCCAGCATTTT. The encoded protein is CASSPQGHYSNQPQHF.

This chain uses TRBV6-5 with TRBJ2-5, with 7 bases lining up with TRBD2. CDR1 MNHEY and CDR2 SVGAGI come from the germline V gene. The CDR3 runs to 13 residues. Unmatched junction bases numbered 15, after V lost 10 bases and J lost 10 bases. The CDR3 DNA is TGTGCCACCCGACGGGGGGTAAGAGAAGGCCAGTACTTC. This gives the protein CATRRGVREGQYF.

This chain uses TRBV28 with TRBJ1-2; D remains unclear. In germline, CDR1 is MDHEN, CDR2 SYDVKM. V was shortened by 0 bases and J by 4 bases, with 9 bases between the two germline ends. This CDR3 comprises 14 residues. CDR3 DNA: TGTGCCAGCAGTTTATGGACATACCTCTATGGCTACACCTTC. This encodes CASSLWTYLYGYTF.

The CDR3 loop reads CASKRGGTDTQYF. In DNA, the CDR3 is TGTGCCAGTAAAAGGGGTGGGACAGATACGCAGTATTTT. The rearrangement links TRBV19 to TRBJ2-3; maybe TRBD1 (5 bases). Germline V gives CDR1 LNHDA, CDR2 SQIVND (reference sequence). The CDR3 covers 13 residues. V was trimmed by 7 bases and J by 3 bases, leaving 11 bases between them. Supplemented by reference TRBV19 and TRBJ2-3, the full variable domain reads DGGITQSPKYLFRKEGQNVTLSCEQNLNHDAMYWYRQDPGQGLRLIYYSQIVNDFQKGDIAEGYSVSREKKESFPLTVTSAQKNPTAFYLCASKRGGTDTQYFGPGTRLTVL.

This rearrangement joins TRBV7-2 to TRBJ1-1; tentatively, D is TRBD1 (5 bases). Germline V CDR1 and CDR2: SGHTA, FQGNSA. The CDR3 totals 12 residues. Trimming removed 5 bases at V and 7 bases at J, with 11 bases between. The CDR3 DNA reads as TGTGCCAGCAGCCAAGACAGAGTTGAAGCTTTCTTT. It codes for CASSQDRVEAFF.

The chain carries TRBV7-9 and TRBJ2-7; weak D call: TRBD1 (6 bases). CDR1 and CDR2 from the germline V gene are SEHNR and FQNEAQ (reference sequence). This CDR3 has 17 amino acids. The V end was cut by 5 bases, the J end by 1 base, with 21 bases between. The CDR3 nucleotides read TGTGCCAGCAGCGAACAACCAGGGGCCCCTTGGTCCTACGAGCAGTACTTC. It yields the protein CASSEQPGAPWSYEQYF.

The chain links TRBV6-5 to TRBJ2-3, with D uncertain. V was cut by 4 bases and J by 2 bases, with 7 bases left in between. Germline V CDR1 and CDR2: MNHEY, SVGAGI. There are 13 residues in the CDR3. The CDR3 loop reads CASSSQDTDTQYF. CDR3 bases: TGTGCCAGCAGTTCCCAGGACACAGATACGCAGTATTTT.

The chain links TRBV5-5 to TRBJ2-1; 10 positions match TRBD2. With V trimmed by 4 bases and J by 6 bases, 4 bases remained unmatched. CDR1 and CDR2 from the germline V gene are SGHKS and YYEKEE (reference sequence). This CDR3 comprises 14 residues. The CDR3 bases are TGTGCCAGCAGCCGGACTAGCGGAACCAATGAGCAGTTCTTC. Protein product: CASSRTSGTNEQFF.

This chain joins TRBV10-1 and TRBJ2-5; TRBD1 aligns across 7 bases. The CDR3 loop spans 13 amino acids. Germline V lookup: CDR1 WNHNN, CDR2 SYGVQD (reference sequence). Trimming at V came to 6 bases and at J to 5 bases, leaving 6 bases not matched to a gene. The CDR3 DNA reads TGCGCCAGCAGCGATGACAGGGTTGAGACCCAGTACTTC. This gives the protein CASSDDRVETQYF.

V gene TRBV7-2 combines with J gene TRBJ2-7; 12 nucleotides line up with TRBD2. Germline V gives CDR1 SGHTA, CDR2 FQGNSA. V lost 6 bases to trimming and J lost 6 bases; unmatched junction nucleotides: 9. This CDR3 spans 15 amino acids. CDR3 nucleotides: TGTGCCAGCAGGAGGACTAGCGGGGCCCTACGCGAGCAGTACTTC. Its translation is CASRRTSGALREQYF.

The chain links TRBV28 to TRBJ2-7; 7 positions match TRBD1. The CDR3 contains 15 residues. Per germline, CDR1 MDHEN and CDR2 SYDVKM. With V trimmed by 5 bases and J by 0 bases, 7 bases remained unmatched. CDR3 protein: CASSPRTGTSYEQYF. Written as DNA, the CDR3 is TGTGCCAGCAGTCCGCGGACAGGAACCTCCTACGAGCAGTACTTC.

V and J are TRBV6-1 and TRBJ1-2; TRBD1 might be the D (6 bases). CDR1 MNHNS and CDR2 SASEGT come from the germline V gene. V gave up 3 bases and J gave up 7 bases, with 21 bases separating them. The CDR3 extends over 16 amino acids. CDR3 loop: CASSDDRLPSSGGYTF. CDR3 nucleotide sequence: TGTGCCAGCAGTGATGACAGGCTGCCTTCCTCGGGTGGCTACACCTTC.

The chain carries TRBV18 and TRBJ1-1; 9 bases agree with TRBD1. With 5 bases clipped from V and 0 bases from J, the junction kept 13 bases outside the gene matches. Germline CDR1 and CDR2: KGHSH and LQKENI. The length of the CDR3 is 18 residues. The CDR3 protein is CASSFRTGEGGMNTEAFF. CDR3 in DNA: TGTGCCAGCTCATTCAGGACAGGGGAAGGTGGGATGAACACTGAAGCTTTCTTT.

This chain's CDR3 is CASSPSTGASGNTIYF. Here the CDR3 DNA reads TGTGCCAGCAGCCCCTCGACAGGGGCGAGTGGAAACACCATATATTTT. The chain uses TRBV9 and TRBJ1-3, with 8 bases matching TRBD1. V gave up 4 bases and J gave up 3 bases; unmatched junction bases: 9. Germline V gene lookup returns CDR1 SGDLS and CDR2 YYNGEE. The length of the CDR3 is 16 residues.

V usage is TRBV7-2 and J usage is TRBJ1-4; tentative D call: TRBD1 (6 bases). Trimming stripped 2 bases from V and 8 bases from J, with 12 bases between. CDR3 length equals 14 residues. Germline CDR1 is SGHTA and CDR2 is FQGNSA. The CDR3 here is CASSLLQGREKLFF. CDR3 sequence (DNA): TGTGCCAGCAGCTTATTACAGGGACGCGAAAAACTGTTTTTT.

This sequence joins TRBV14 and TRBJ1-1; no reliable D call. Germline lookup yields CDR1 SGHDN and CDR2 FVKESK. The V and J ends lost 3 bases and 1 base respectively, with 6 bases between them. The CDR3 extends over 13 amino acids. CDR3 protein: CASSHRQNTEAFF. The CDR3 nucleotides read TGTGCCAGCAGCCACCGCCAGAACACTGAAGCTTTCTTT.

Only one count was recorded for this clone. V is TRBV7-9 and J is TRBJ1-1; D gene uncertain. The CDR3 is made up of 14 amino acids. The germline V gene encodes CDR1 SEHNR and CDR2 FQNEAQ (reference sequence). V gave up 3 bases and J gave up 0 bases, with 8 bases separating them. CDR3: CASSFTGLNTEAFF. CDR3 coding DNA: TGTGCCAGCAGCTTTACGGGTTTGAACACTGAAGCTTTCTTT.

The chain links TRBV7-6 to TRBJ1-2, with D unresolved. V gave up 5 bases and J gave up 2 bases, with 9 bases separating them. Germline CDR1 reads SGHVS; CDR2 reads FNYEAQ. This CDR3 has 13 amino acids. The CDR3 DNA reads as TGTGCCAGCAGCCGTAGCGTCAACTATGGCTACACCTTC. Protein product: CASSRSVNYGYTF.